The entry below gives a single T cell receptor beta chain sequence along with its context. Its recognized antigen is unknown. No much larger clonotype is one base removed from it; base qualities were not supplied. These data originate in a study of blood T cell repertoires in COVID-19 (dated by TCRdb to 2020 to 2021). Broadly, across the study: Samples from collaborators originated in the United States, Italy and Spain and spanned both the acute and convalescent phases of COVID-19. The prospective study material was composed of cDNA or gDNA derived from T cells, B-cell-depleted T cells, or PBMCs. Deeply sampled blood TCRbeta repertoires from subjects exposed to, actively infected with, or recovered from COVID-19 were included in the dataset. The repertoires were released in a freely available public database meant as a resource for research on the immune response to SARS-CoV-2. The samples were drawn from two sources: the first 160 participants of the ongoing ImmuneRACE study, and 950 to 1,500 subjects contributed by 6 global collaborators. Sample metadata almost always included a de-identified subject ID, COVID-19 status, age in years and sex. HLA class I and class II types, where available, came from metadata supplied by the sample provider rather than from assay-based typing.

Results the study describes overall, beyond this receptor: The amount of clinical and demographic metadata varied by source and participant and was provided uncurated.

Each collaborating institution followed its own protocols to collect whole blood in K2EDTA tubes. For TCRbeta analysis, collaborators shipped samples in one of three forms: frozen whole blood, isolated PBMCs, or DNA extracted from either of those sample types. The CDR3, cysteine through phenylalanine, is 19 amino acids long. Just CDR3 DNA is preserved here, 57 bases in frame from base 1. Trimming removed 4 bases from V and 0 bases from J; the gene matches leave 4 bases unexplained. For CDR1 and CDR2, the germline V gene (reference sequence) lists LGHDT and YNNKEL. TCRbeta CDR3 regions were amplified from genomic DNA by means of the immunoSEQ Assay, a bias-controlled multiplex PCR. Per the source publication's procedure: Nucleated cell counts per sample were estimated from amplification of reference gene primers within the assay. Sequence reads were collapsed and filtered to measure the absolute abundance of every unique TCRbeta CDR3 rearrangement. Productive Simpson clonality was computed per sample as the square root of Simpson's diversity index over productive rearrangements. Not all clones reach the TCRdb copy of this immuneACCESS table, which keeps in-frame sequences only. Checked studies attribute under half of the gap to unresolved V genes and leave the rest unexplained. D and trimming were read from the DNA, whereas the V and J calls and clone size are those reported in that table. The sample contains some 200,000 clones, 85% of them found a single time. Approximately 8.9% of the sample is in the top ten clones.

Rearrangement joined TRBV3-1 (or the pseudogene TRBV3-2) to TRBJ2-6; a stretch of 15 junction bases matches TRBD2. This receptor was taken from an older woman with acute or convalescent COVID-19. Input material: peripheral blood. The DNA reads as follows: TGTGCCAGCAGCCGAGGACTAGCGGGGGGGAGCTCTGGGGCCAACGTCCTGACTTTC. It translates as CASSRGLAGGSSGANVLTF.